Sequencing of this T cell receptor beta chain was carried out in a study of tumor-infiltrating lymphocytes in primary liver carcinoma. The tissue used was unsorted bulk material of 20-30 mg. RNA and DNA were co-extracted from it with the AllPrep DNA/RNA mini kit. Germline CDR1 reads SGHAT; CDR2 reads FQDESV (reference sequence). This CDR3 comprises 13 residues. Priming with a constant-region primer yielded TCR beta cDNA from around 540 ng total RNA. It was through three nested multiplex PCR rounds of slightly modified ARM-PCR that TCR beta libraries arose. Rounds one and two of PCR, each of about 10 cycles, were primed with TRBV1-TRBV30 forward primers and a C-beta reverse primer. TCRdb re-called the multiplex PCR reads with MiXCR, one entry per CDR3 protein. The sample contains some 110,000 distinct CDR3 sequences, approximately 80% of which appear only once.

This TCR derives from a man aged 35 to 55 with primary liver carcinoma and hepatitis B virus infection. V and J are TRBV11-1 and TRBJ2-1, with a tentative D call TRBD2 (5 bases). The DNA matches TRBJ2-7 better at its end, which makes the J call doubtful. Sequencing was done on a sample of liver tumor tissue from sampling region 3. Subset noted: tumor region T3, left-lateral pole. The CDR3 loop reads CASMRLIGGEQYF. Here the CDR3 DNA reads TGTGCCAGCATGCGACTGATTGGAGGTGAGCAGTACTTC.